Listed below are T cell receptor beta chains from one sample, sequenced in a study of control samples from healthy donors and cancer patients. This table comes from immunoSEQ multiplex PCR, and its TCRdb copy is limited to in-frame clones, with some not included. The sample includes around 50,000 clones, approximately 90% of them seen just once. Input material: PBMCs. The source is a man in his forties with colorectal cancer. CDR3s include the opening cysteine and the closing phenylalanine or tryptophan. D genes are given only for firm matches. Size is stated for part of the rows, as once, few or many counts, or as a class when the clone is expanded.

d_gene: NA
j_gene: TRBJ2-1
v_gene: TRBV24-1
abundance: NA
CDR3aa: CATSDPGLNNEQFF
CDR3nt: TGTGCCACCAGTGACCCCGGGCTTAACAATGAGCAGTTCTTC

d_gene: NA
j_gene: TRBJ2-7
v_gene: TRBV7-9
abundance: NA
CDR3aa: CASIPPGSYEQYF
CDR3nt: TGTGCCAGCATCCCCCCCGGGTCCTACGAGCAGTACTTC

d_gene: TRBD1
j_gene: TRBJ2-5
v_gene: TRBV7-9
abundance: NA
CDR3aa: CASLGTGSGETQYF
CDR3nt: TGTGCCAGCTTGGGGACAGGGAGTGGAGAGACCCAGTACTTC

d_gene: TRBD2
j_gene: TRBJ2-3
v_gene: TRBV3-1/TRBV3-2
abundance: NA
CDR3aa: CASSLIAGGPSDTQYF
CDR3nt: TGTGCCAGCAGCTTGATAGCGGGAGGCCCCTCAGATACGCAGTATTTT

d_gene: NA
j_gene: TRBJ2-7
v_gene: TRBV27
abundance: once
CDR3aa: CASSILLGSSYEQYF
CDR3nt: TGTGCCAGCAGTATACTTTTGGGGAGCTCCTACGAGCAGTACTTC

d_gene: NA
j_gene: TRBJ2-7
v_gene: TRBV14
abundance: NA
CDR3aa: CASSPDTTYEQYF
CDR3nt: TGTGCCAGCAGCCCGGACACTACCTACGAGCAGTACTTC

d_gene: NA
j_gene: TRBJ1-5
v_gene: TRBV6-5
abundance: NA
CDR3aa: CATLPASSNQPQHF
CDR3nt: TGTGCCACCCTCCCTGCATCTAGCAATCAGCCCCAGCATTTT

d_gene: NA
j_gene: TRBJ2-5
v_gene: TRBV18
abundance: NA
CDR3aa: CASSPDRETQYF
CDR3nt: TGTGCCAGCTCACCTGATCGGGAGACCCAGTACTTC

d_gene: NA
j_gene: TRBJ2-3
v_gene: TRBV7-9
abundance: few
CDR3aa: CASSPQLDTQYF
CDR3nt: TGTGCCAGCAGCCCTCAGTTAGATACGCAGTATTTT

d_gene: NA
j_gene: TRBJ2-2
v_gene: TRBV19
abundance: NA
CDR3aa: CASSLQANTGELFF
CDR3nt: TGTGCCAGTAGTCTACAGGCGAACACCGGGGAGCTGTTTTTT

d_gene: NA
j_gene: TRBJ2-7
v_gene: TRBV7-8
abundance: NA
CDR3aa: CASSPTKAGNSYEQYF
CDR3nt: TGTGCCAGCAGCCCGACAAAGGCAGGGAATTCCTACGAGCAGTATTTC

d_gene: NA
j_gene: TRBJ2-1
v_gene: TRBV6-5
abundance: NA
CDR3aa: CASRRDGHEQFF
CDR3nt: TGTGCCAGCAGACGGGACGGTCATGAGCAGTTCTTC

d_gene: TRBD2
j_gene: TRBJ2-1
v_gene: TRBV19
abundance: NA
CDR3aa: CASSIAAGDSYNEQFF
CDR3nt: TGTGCCAGTAGTATAGCAGCGGGGGACTCCTACAATGAGCAGTTCTTC

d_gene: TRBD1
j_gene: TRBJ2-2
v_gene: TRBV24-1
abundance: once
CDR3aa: CATSDLYRGNTGELFF
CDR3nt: TGTGCCACCAGTGATTTGTACAGGGGGAACACCGGGGAGCTGTTTTTT

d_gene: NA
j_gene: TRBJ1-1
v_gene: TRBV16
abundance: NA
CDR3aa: CASSQSRVPAEAFF
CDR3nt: TGTGCCAGCAGCCAATCGCGGGTTCCCGCTGAAGCTTTCTTT

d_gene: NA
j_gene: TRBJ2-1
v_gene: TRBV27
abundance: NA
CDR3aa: CASSLLGYNEQFF
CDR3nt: TGTGCCAGCAGTTTACTGGGGTACAATGAGCAGTTCTTC

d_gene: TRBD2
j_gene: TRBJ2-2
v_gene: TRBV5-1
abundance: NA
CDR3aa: CASSLGLAEITGELFF
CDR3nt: TGCGCCAGCAGCTTGGGACTAGCGGAGATCACCGGGGAGCTGTTTTTT

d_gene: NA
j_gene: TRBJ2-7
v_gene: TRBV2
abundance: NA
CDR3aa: CASNIGAYYEQYF
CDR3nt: TGTGCCTCGAACATCGGGGCCTACTACGAGCAGTACTTC

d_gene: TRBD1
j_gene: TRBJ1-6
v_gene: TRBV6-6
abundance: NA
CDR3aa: CASEAGGYSPLHF
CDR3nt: TGTGCCAGCGAAGCAGGGGGGTATTCACCCCTCCACTTT

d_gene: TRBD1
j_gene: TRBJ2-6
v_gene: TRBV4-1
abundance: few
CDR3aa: CASSRIGQGLSSGANVLTF
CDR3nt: TGCGCCAGCAGCCGAATTGGACAGGGCCTTTCCTCTGGGGCCAACGTCCTGACTTTC

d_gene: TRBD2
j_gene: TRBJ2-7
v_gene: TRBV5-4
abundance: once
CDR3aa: CASSLAGGVREQYF
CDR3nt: TGTGCCAGCAGCTTAGCGGGAGGCGTGCGCGAGCAGTACTTC

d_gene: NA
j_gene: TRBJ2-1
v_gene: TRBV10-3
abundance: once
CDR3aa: CAIKETPNEQFF
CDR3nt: TGTGCCATCAAGGAGACTCCGAATGAGCAGTTCTTC